The rows below give T cell receptor beta chains drawn from one sample of a study of T-cell memory formation after mild COVID-19. From the 5' RACE reads, TCRdb called clonotypes with MiXCR, one entry per CDR3 protein. The data contain 550,000 to 700,000 distinct CDR3 sequences, around a sixth of them singletons. Material for sequencing was PBMCs or a T cell subset sorted from them (not recorded which). These receptors all come from an adult woman who had mild COVID-19 (a few samples of this study predate the infection). Cell type and time point are not known. CDR3s include the opening cysteine and the closing phenylalanine or tryptophan. D genes are given only for firm matches. Not all rows give a size; the values are once, few, many and, for expanded clones, a class.

len	v_gene	abundance	j_gene	d_gene	CDR3aa	CDR3nt
15	TRBV29-1	few	TRBJ2-1	-	CSVEPGSLSYNEQFF	TGCAGCGTTGAACCTGGAAGTCTCTCCTACAATGAGCAGTTCTTC
15	TRBV20-1	few	TRBJ2-1	TRBD2	CSAPSGYFLANEQFF	TGCAGTGCCCCTAGCGGGTATTTCCTGGCCAATGAGCAGTTCTTC
13	TRBV29-1	-	TRBJ1-2	-	CSVEGGGVAGYTF	TGCAGCGTTGAAGGTGGTGGGGTTGCGGGCTACACCTTC
11	TRBV11-2	-	TRBJ1-1	-	CASRFQTEAFF	TGTGCCAGCCGTTTTCAGACTGAAGCTTTCTTT
15	TRBV4-3	few	TRBJ2-7	TRBD1	CASSLGQAPSYEQYF	TGCGCCAGCAGCTTGGGACAGGCACCCTCCTACGAGCAGTACTTC
15	TRBV30	-	TRBJ1-1	-	CAWNLGLRGYTEAFF	TGTGCCTGGAACTTAGGACTTCGGGGATACACTGAAGCTTTCTTT
17	TRBV7-2	-	TRBJ2-1	-	CASSLASQRTPYNEQFF	TGTGCCAGCAGCTTAGCGAGCCAGAGGACGCCTTACAATGAGCAGTTCTTC
14	TRBV9	many	TRBJ1-1	-	CASSGYGGGSEAFF	TGTGCCAGCAGCGGCTACGGGGGGGGAAGTGAAGCTTTCTTT
16	TRBV14	few	TRBJ2-1	-	CASSRYAYSSYNEQFF	TGTGCCAGCAGCCGTTACGCGTACAGCTCCTACAATGAGCAGTTCTTC
14	TRBV24-1	few	TRBJ1-3	-	CATSEGGRGNTIYF	TGTGCCACCAGTGAGGGTGGCAGAGGAAACACCATATATTTT
17	TRBV27	many	TRBJ2-7	TRBD2	CASSQKSLGLADYEQYF	TGTGCCAGCAGCCAAAAGTCTCTGGGACTAGCGGACTACGAGCAGTACTTC
14	TRBV12-3/TRBV12-4	few	TRBJ2-2	-	CASSTEVIPGELFF	TGTGCCAGCAGTACCGAGGTTATCCCCGGGGAGCTGTTTTTT
15	TRBV5-1	few	TRBJ2-5	-	CASNLQTGGQETQYF	TGCGCCAGCAATCTTCAGACAGGTGGACAAGAGACCCAGTACTTC
15	TRBV20-1	few	TRBJ2-3	-	CSASLDTVLADTQYF	TGCAGTGCTAGTCTGGACACTGTGCTGGCAGATACGCAGTATTTT
12	TRBV7-2	-	TRBJ2-7	-	CASSLASTEQYF	TGTGCCAGCAGCTTAGCTTCCACGGAGCAGTACTTC
10	TRBV20-1	-	TRBJ1-5	-	CSAGAQPQHF	TGCAGTGCTGGAGCCCAGCCCCAGCATTTT
15	TRBV11-1	few	TRBJ2-5	-	CASSPGVADLGTQYF	TGTGCCAGCAGCCCCGGGGTCGCCGACTTAGGGACCCAGTACTTC
16	TRBV4-3	-	TRBJ2-1	TRBD2	CASSQLAGVAYNEQFF	TGCGCCAGCAGCCAACTGGCGGGGGTAGCCTACAATGAGCAGTTCTTC
17	TRBV7-6	few	TRBJ2-7	TRBD2	CASSPPREREPYYEQYF	TGTGCCAGCAGCCCCCCGCGTGAGCGGGAGCCCTACTACGAGCAGTACTTC
15	TRBV6-5	-	TRBJ2-1	-	CASSYGRGGYNEQFF	TGTGCCAGCAGTTACGGGAGGGGGGGCTACAATGAGCAGTTCTTC
13	TRBV7-9	few	TRBJ2-5	TRBD1	CASSVDRDETQYF	TGTGCCAGCAGCGTGGACAGGGACGAGACCCAGTACTTC
17	TRBV5-1	few	TRBJ2-1	TRBD1	CASSLAPGQGQRGEQFF	TGCGCCAGCAGCTTGGCCCCGGGACAGGGTCAGCGAGGGGAGCAGTTCTTC
17	TRBV24-1	-	TRBJ2-2	-	CATSDSGGKEDTGELFF	TGTGCCACCAGTGATTCGGGGGGCAAAGAGGACACCGGGGAGCTGTTTTTT
16	TRBV7-9	-	TRBJ1-1	TRBD1	CASSVAYRGQNTEAFF	TGTGCCAGCAGCGTAGCCTACAGGGGACAGAACACTGAAGCTTTCTTT
15	TRBV7-2	few	TRBJ2-2	TRBD2	CASSTTSGRVGELFF	TGTGCCAGCAGCACGACTAGCGGAAGGGTAGGGGAGCTGTTTTTT
14	TRBV2	-	TRBJ2-3	TRBD2	CASIERELTDTQYF	TGTGCCAGCATAGAGCGGGAGCTCACAGATACGCAGTATTTT
13	TRBV12-3/TRBV12-4	-	TRBJ1-1	-	CASSKTVNTEAFF	TGTGCCAGCAGTAAGACAGTTAACACTGAAGCTTTCTTT
15	TRBV12-3/TRBV12-4	few	TRBJ2-5	-	CASSFSGAMGETQYF	TGTGCCAGCAGTTTTAGCGGAGCCATGGGGGAGACCCAGTACTTC
15	TRBV24-1	few	TRBJ2-2	-	CATSEVAANTGELFF	TGTGCCACCAGTGAGGTAGCAGCGAACACCGGGGAGCTGTTTTTT
16	TRBV3-1	-	TRBJ2-2	TRBD1	CASSQDRQGDTGELFF	TGTGCCAGCAGCCAAGACCGGCAGGGGGACACCGGGGAGCTGTTTTTT
11	TRBV20-1	few	TRBJ2-1	-	CSARVGYEQFF	TGCAGTGCTAGGGTCGGTTATGAGCAGTTCTTC
19	TRBV29-1	-	TRBJ2-3	TRBD1	CSVDGQGPVRRSSTDTQYF	TGCAGCGTTGACGGACAGGGCCCTGTTCGTCGGTCGAGCACAGATACGCAGTATTTT
16	TRBV4-1	-	TRBJ1-4	-	CASSLLDRATNEKLFF	TGCGCCAGCAGCCTCCTGGACCGTGCAACTAATGAAAAACTGTTTTTT
13	TRBV2	few	TRBJ1-2	-	CATRPDSLYGYTF	TGTGCCACCCGTCCTGACAGCCTCTATGGCTACACCTTC
13	TRBV11-2	few	TRBJ2-5	-	CASSLEPGKTQYF	TGTGCCAGCAGCTTAGAACCGGGGAAGACCCAGTACTTC
13	TRBV5-1	-	TRBJ1-6	-	CASSLWGNSPLHF	TGCGCCAGCAGCTTGTGGGGGAATTCACCCCTCCACTTT
15	TRBV18	few	TRBJ1-6	-	CASSPPSGVKSPLHF	TGTGCCAGCTCACCACCCTCGGGGGTCAAATCACCCCTCCACTTT
17	TRBV27	few	TRBJ2-2	TRBD2	CASSQTSGRAWAGELFF	TGTGCCAGCAGCCAGACTAGCGGGAGGGCCTGGGCCGGGGAGCTGTTTTTT